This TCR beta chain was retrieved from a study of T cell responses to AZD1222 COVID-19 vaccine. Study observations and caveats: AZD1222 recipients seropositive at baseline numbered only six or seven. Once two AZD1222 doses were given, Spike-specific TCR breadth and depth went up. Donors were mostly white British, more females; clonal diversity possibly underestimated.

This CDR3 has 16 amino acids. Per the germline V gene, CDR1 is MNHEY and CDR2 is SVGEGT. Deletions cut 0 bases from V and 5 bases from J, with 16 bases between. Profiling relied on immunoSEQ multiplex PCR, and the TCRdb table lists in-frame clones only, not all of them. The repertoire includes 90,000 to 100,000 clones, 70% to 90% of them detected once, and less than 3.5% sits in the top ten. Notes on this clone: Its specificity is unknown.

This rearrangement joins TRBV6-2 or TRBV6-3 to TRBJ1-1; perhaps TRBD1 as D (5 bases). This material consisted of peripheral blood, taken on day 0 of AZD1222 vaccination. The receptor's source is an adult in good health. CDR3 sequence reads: CASSYSPRELLTEAFF. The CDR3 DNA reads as TGTGCCAGCAGTTACTCCCCCAGGGAACTACTTACTGAAGCTTTCTTT.